One sample yielded the 21 T cell receptor beta chains listed below, sequenced in a study of memory CD4+ T cells and cytomegalovirus serostatus. Profiling relied on immunoSEQ multiplex PCR, and the TCRdb table lists in-frame clones only, not all of them. The sample yields 50,000 to 65,000 clones, approximately 71% seen once. The sort gate was single viable CD3+CD4+CD8-CD45RO+ cells for memory CD4+ T cells. The sample taken for sequencing was memory CD4+ T cells from blood. These receptors all come from an adult in good health and CMV-seronegative.

The V and J genes are TRBV6-6 and TRBJ2-3; 7 nucleotides match TRBD1. Germline lookup yields CDR1 MNHNY and CDR2 SVGAGI (reference sequence). This CDR3 contains 15 residues. With V trimmed by 4 bases and J by 2 bases, 6 bases remained unmatched. The CDR3 coding sequence is TGTGCCAGCAGTTCACAGGGGCGAATCACAGATACGCAGTATTTT. It specifies CASSSQGRITDTQYF.

The gene calls are TRBV7-2 and TRBJ1-2, with 9 nucleotides matching TRBD1. V was pared by 5 bases and J by 8 bases, with 15 bases of the junction left unmatched. The CDR3 is 16 residues long. Per germline, CDR1 SGHTA and CDR2 FQGNSA. The CDR3 DNA reads TGTGCCAGCAGCCAAACCGGGACAGGGCTGACGGGGGGCTACACCTTC. It codes for CASSQTGTGLTGGYTF.

The rearrangement joins TRBV7-9 to TRBJ2-2; D tentatively reads TRBD1 or TRBD2 (5 bases each). The CDR3 covers 15 residues. Germline CDR1 is SEHNR and CDR2 is FQNEAQ (reference sequence). The ends were cut back, 1 base at V and 4 bases at J, with 10 bases in the middle. The CDR3 DNA sequence: TGTGCCAGCAGCTTAGTACGGGACCCCACCGGGGAGCTGTTTTTT. This encodes CASSLVRDPTGELFF.

The J gene is TRBJ2-7, the V gene TRBV6-5, with D maybe TRBD1 (5 bases). V lost 8 bases and J 2 bases, leaving 10 bases between the germline ends. The CDR3 length is 12 residues. Germline V gives CDR1 MNHEY, CDR2 SVGAGI. CDR3 sequence reads: CASGQGPYEQYF. The CDR3, as DNA: TGTGCCAGCGGGCAGGGCCCCTACGAGCAGTACTTC.

This rearrangement joins TRBV18 to TRBJ2-2; 10 nucleotides match TRBD1. Germline V gene lookup returns CDR1 KGHSH and CDR2 LQKENI. V lost 2 bases to trimming and J lost 6 bases; unmatched junction nucleotides: 9. The CDR3 has 17 residues. CDR3 region: CASSPYPGTGASGELFF. For the CDR3, the DNA is TGTGCCAGCTCACCATATCCCGGGACAGGGGCATCCGGGGAGCTGTTTTTT.

The V and J genes are TRBV5-4 and TRBJ1-5; D gene unclear. Between the trimmed V and J ends, which lost 4 bases and 6 bases, there was a span of 11 bases. Per the germline V gene, CDR1 is SGHNT and CDR2 is YYREEE (reference sequence). The CDR3 loop spans 13 amino acids. This chain's CDR3 is CASSPPGGQPQHF. DNA of the CDR3: TGTGCCAGCAGCCCCCCCGGCGGTCAGCCCCAGCATTTT.

This clone has a single count. The rearrangement uses TRBV2 and TRBJ2-7, with 10 bases fitting TRBD1. Germline V gene sequence: CDR1 SNHLY, CDR2 FYNNEI. Trimming at V came to 4 bases and at J to 2 bases, leaving 2 bases not matched to a gene. The CDR3 runs to 14 residues. CDR3 coding DNA: TGTGCCAGCAGTGCTGGGACAGGGGCCTACGAGCAGTACTTC. This translates into CASSAGTGAYEQYF.

This clone was counted a single time. The chain recombines TRBV28 with TRBJ1-4; TRBD1 might be the D (5 bases). The CDR3 totals 16 residues. Per the germline V gene, CDR1 is MDHEN and CDR2 is SYDVKM. V lost 3 bases and J 2 bases, leaving 13 bases between the germline ends. The CDR3 is CASSLMGVGTNEKLFF. The CDR3 DNA follows: TGTGCCAGCAGTTTGATGGGGGTGGGGACTAATGAAAAACTGTTTTTT.

The J gene is TRBJ2-5, the V gene TRBV6-1, with a possible D match to TRBD1 (6 bases). CDR1 is MNHNS, CDR2 SASEGT, per germline. This CDR3 has 15 residues. V dropped 0 bases and J dropped 1 base, with 9 bases sitting between them. CDR3 sequence (DNA): TGTGCCAGCAGTGAAGCTCGGACAGTCCAAGAGACCCAGTACTTC. As protein: CASSEARTVQETQYF.

This sequence joins TRBV14 and TRBJ1-2; D perhaps matches TRBD1 (5 bases). The length of the CDR3 is 14 residues. Germline V gene sequence: CDR1 SGHDN, CDR2 FVKESK. V lost 2 bases to trimming and J lost 5 bases, with 12 bases between them. CDR3: CASSQTQDDYGYTF. The DNA of the CDR3 is TGTGCCAGCAGCCAAACACAGGACGATTATGGCTACACCTTC.

This chain uses TRBV7-2 with TRBJ2-5, with 9 bases that match TRBD2. The CDR3 is made up of 17 amino acids. Trimming at V came to 2 bases and at J to 1 base, leaving 8 bases not matched to a gene. CDR1 is SGHTA and CDR2 is FQGNSA in the germline V gene. The CDR3 region has the DNA TGTGCCAGCAGCTTAAGGGGACTAGCAGGGGCCCAAGAGACCCAGTACTTC. This codes for CASSLRGLAGAQETQYF.

The genes are TRBV9 and TRBJ1-1; D remains ambiguous. The CDR3 spans 14 residues. Germline V gives CDR1 SGDLS, CDR2 YYNGEE. V lost 4 bases, J lost 3 bases, and 13 bases lay in between. CDR3 DNA: TGTGCCAGCAGCCGCGGGGAGGGATACACTGAAGCTTTCTTT. This gives the protein CASSRGEGYTEAFF. Supplemented by reference TRBV9 and TRBJ1-1, the full variable domain reads DSGVTQTPKHLITATGQRVTLRCSPRSGDLSVYWYQQSLDQGLQFLIQYYNGEERAKGNILERFSAQQFPDLHSELNLSSLELGDSALYFCASSRGEGYTEAFFGQGTRLTVV.

The gene calls are TRBV9 and TRBJ1-1; D gene ambiguous. This CDR3 is 14 amino acids long. The germline V and J ends were trimmed by 2 bases and 2 bases, with 10 bases remaining between them. Germline assignment: CDR1 SGDLS and CDR2 YYNGEE. In DNA form, the CDR3 reads TGTGCCAGCAGCGTTAAGCCAGGAAACACTGAAGCTTTCTTT. It encodes CASSVKPGNTEAFF.

V gene TRBV7-2 combines with J gene TRBJ1-5; 7 bases fit TRBD1. CDR1 and CDR2 (germline): SGHTA, FQGNSA. V was clipped by 3 bases and J by 1 base; unmatched bases: 6. The CDR3 spans 16 residues. CDR3 amino acids: CASSLGMTGSNQPQHF. CDR3 in DNA: TGTGCCAGCAGCTTGGGGATGACAGGGAGCAATCAGCCCCAGCATTTT.

The rearrangement joins TRBV29-1 to TRBJ2-3; D not certain. Per germline, CDR1 SQVTM and CDR2 ANQGSEA. The CDR3 totals 12 residues. V was pared by 4 bases and J by 2 bases, with 7 bases between. DNA of the CDR3: TGCAGCGTTGGTCCGCTCACAGATACGCAGTATTTT. Protein sequence: CSVGPLTDTQYF.

J is TRBJ1-1 and V is TRBV9; TRBD1 matches at 12 bases. Germline lookup yields CDR1 SGDLS and CDR2 YYNGEE. V dropped 2 bases and J dropped 0; count of bases not matched to a gene: 8. This CDR3 is 18 amino acids long. The CDR3, as DNA: TGTGCCAGCAGCGTGTCTGCCGGGACAGGGGGCATGAACACTGAAGCTTTCTTT. Its protein product is CASSVSAGTGGMNTEAFF. The variable domain in full, completed from reference TRBV9 and TRBJ1-1, reads DSGVTQTPKHLITATGQRVTLRCSPRSGDLSVYWYQQSLDQGLQFLIQYYNGEERAKGNILERFSAQQFPDLHSELNLSSLELGDSALYFCASSVSAGTGGMNTEAFFGQGTRLTVV.

V usage is TRBV30 and J usage is TRBJ1-5; D may be TRBD1 (5 bases). CDR3 length: 15 amino acids. Germline assignment: CDR1 GTSNPN and CDR2 SVGIG (reference sequence). Trimming cost V 3 bases and J 1 base, with 13 bases left between them. The CDR3 loop reads CAWRRGPGSNQPQHF. In DNA form, the CDR3 reads TGTGCCTGGAGGCGGGGACCGGGAAGCAATCAGCCCCAGCATTTT.

The CDR3 protein is CAWAGDSNQPQHF. The CDR3 region has the DNA TGTGCCTGGGCAGGGGATAGCAATCAGCCCCAGCATTTT. The V call is TRBV30, the J call TRBJ1-5; a possible D gene is TRBD1 (6 bases). The V gene lost 5 bases and the J gene lost 0 bases, with 8 bases spanning the gap. The CDR3 is 13 amino acids. Germline CDR1 is GTSNPN and CDR2 is SVGIG (reference sequence).

V and J are TRBV11-1 and TRBJ2-5; D gene ambiguous. This CDR3 contains 17 residues. Germline V gene data show CDR1 as SGHAT and CDR2 as FQDESV (reference sequence). The ends were cut back, 4 bases at V and 5 bases at J, with 23 bases in the middle. CDR3 amino acids: CASSSSGKEYPRETQYF. CDR3 in DNA: TGTGCCAGCAGCTCCTCCGGCAAGGAATACCCTCGGGAGACCCAGTACTTC.

This chain links TRBV7-2 with TRBJ2-1; D is possibly TRBD2 (6 bases). CDR3 size: 15 residues. V was pared by 0 bases and J by 3 bases, with 9 bases between. The germline CDR1 and CDR2 sequences are SGHTA and FQGNSA. The DNA for the CDR3 is TGTGCCAGCAGCTTAGCATGGCGGGACTACAATGAGCAGTTCTTC. Protein product: CASSLAWRDYNEQFF.

V gene TRBV5-4 combines with J gene TRBJ2-3; D unclear. Trimming stripped 4 bases from V and 2 bases from J, with 5 bases between. Germline-derived CDR1 and CDR2 are SGHNT and YYREEE (reference sequence). The CDR3 length is 12 residues. CDR3 residues: CASSTTTDTQYF. CDR3 DNA: TGTGCCAGCAGCACTACCACAGATACGCAGTATTTT.